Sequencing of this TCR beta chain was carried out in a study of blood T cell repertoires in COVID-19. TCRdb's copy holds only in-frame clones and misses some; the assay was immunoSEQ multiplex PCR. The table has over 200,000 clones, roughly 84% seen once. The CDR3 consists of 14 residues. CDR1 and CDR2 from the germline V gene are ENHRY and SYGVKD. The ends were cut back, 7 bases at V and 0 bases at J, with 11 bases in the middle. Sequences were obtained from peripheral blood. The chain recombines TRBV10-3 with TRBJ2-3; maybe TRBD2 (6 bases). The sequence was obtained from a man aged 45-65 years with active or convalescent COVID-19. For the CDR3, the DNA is TGTGCCATCACGACGGGGGTGAGCACAGATACGCAGTATTTT. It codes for CAITTGVSTDTQYF.